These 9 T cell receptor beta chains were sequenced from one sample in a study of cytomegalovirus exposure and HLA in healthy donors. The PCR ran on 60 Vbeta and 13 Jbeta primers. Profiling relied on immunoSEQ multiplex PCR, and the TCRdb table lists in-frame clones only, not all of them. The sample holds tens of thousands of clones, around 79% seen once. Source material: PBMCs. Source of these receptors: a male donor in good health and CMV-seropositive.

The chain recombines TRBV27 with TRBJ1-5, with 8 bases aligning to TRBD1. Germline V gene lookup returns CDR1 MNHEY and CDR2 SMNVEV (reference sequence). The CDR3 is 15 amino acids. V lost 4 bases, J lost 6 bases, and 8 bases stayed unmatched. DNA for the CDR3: TGTGCCAGCAGTTCGAATACAGGGGGTTCTCAGCCCCAGCATTTT. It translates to CASSSNTGGSQPQHF.

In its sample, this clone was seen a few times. CDR3: CFKRQAAYEQYF. DNA of the CDR3: TGTTTCAAGCGGCAGGCGGCATACGAGCAGTACTTC. The chain uses TRBV27 and TRBJ2-7, with a weak D call TRBD2 (5 bases). The CDR3 totals 12 residues. CDR1 MNHEY and CDR2 SMNVEV come from the germline V gene (reference sequence).

This CDR3 reads CASSRYTGETQYF. The CDR3 DNA is TGTGCCAGCAGCCGCTACACGGGAGAGACCCAGTACTTC. The chain employs TRBV7-3 and TRBJ2-5; unclear D gene. With 5 bases removed from V and 4 bases from J, the gap between germline ends came to 11 bases. Looked up from germline, CDR1 is SGHTA and CDR2 is FQGTGA. CDR3 length: 13 residues.

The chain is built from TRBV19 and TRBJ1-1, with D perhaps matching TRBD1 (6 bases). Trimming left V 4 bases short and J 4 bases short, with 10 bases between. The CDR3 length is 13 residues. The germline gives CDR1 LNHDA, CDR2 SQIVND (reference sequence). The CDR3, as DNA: TGTGCCAGTAGTACCCCGACAGGCACTGAAGCTTTCTTT. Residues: CASSTPTGTEAFF.

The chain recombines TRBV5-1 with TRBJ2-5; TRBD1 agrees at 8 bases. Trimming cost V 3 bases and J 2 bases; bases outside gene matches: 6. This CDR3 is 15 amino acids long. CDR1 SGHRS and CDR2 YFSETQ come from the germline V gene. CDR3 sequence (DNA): TGCGCCAGCAGCTCGACAGGGGTTCAGCAAGAGACCCAGTACTTC. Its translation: CASSSTGVQQETQYF.

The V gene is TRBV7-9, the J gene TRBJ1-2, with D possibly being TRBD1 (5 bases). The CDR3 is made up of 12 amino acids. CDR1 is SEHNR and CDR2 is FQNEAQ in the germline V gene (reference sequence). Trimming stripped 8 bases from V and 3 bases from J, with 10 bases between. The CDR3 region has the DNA TGTGCCAGCGGTGCGGGGGACTATGGCTACACCTTC. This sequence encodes CASGAGDYGYTF.

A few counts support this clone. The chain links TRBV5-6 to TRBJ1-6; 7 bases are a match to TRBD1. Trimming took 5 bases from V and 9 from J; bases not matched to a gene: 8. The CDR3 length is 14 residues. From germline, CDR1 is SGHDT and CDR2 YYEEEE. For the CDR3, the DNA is TGTGCCAGCAGGGGAGCAGGGGGTTCTTCACCCCTCCACTTT. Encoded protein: CASRGAGGSSPLHF.

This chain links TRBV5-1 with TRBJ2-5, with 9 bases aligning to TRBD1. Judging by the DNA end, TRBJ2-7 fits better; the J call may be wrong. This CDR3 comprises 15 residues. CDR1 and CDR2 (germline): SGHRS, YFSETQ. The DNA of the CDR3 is TGCGCCAGCAGCAAGGGAGACAGGGGGGGCAACGAGCAGTACTTC. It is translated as CASSKGDRGGNEQYF.

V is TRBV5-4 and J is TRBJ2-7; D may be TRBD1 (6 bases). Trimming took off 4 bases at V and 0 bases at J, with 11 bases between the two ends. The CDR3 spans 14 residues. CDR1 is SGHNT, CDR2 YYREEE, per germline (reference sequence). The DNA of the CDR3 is TGTGCCAGCAGCCCAAAGACAGGCTCCTACGAGCAGTACTTC. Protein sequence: CASSPKTGSYEQYF.